The 30 T cell receptor beta chains listed next were all sequenced from one sample in a study of early T cells in non-severe SARS-CoV-2 infection. TCRdb ran MiXCR on the 5' RACE reads and lists one entry per CDR3 protein. This sample yields about 22,000 distinct CDR3 sequences, of which 3.5% to 4.5% are seen a single time; roughly 5.5% belongs to the top ten. The sequenced material came from whole blood. These receptors all come from an adult who was a healthcare worker with PCR-confirmed SARS-CoV-2 infection or an uninfected control (not recorded which).

This clonotype was detected ten times or more. The V and J genes are TRBV2 and TRBJ2-3, with D tentatively TRBD2 (7 bases). Trimming cost V 10 bases and J 2 bases, with 16 bases left between them. The germline V gene has CDR1 SNHLY and CDR2 FYNNEI. This CDR3 spans 14 amino acids. For the CDR3, the DNA is TGTGCCACCATCCGCGGGGGCTACACAGATACGCAGTATTTT. Protein product: CATIRGGYTDTQYF.

This clonotype was seen repeatedly, ten times or more. V gene TRBV18 combines with J gene TRBJ2-3, with TRBD2 as a possible D gene (5 bases). Looked up from germline, CDR1 is KGHSH and CDR2 is LQKENI. The CDR3 consists of 15 residues. The V end was cut by 0 bases, the J end by 3 bases, with 10 bases between. For the CDR3, the DNA is TGTGCCAGCTCACCACCATATCCGGGGACAGATACGCAGTATTTT. It encodes CASSPPYPGTDTQYF.

This clonotype was observed a few times. The chain has TRBV12-5 and TRBJ1-2; possibly TRBD1 for D (5 bases). CDR1 is LGHNT and CDR2 is FRNRAP in the germline V gene. V was shortened by 7 bases and J by 5 bases, with 23 bases between the two germline ends. This CDR3 contains 16 residues. CDR3 region: CASAQAGGNQLYGYTF. Here the CDR3 DNA reads TGTGCTAGTGCCCAGGCTGGGGGGAATCAACTATATGGCTACACCTTC.

This clonotype was recorded at least ten times. The chain employs TRBV29-1 and TRBJ2-5; 14 bases match TRBD2. The germline CDR1 and CDR2 sequences are SQVTM and ANQGSEA. This CDR3 has 16 amino acids. V lost 3 bases to trimming and J lost 4 bases; unmatched junction nucleotides: 7. CDR3 nucleotide sequence: TGCAGCGTTGAGGGACTAGCGGGGGTGCTTCGAGAGACCCAGTACTTC. It is translated as CSVEGLAGVLRETQYF.

Sample share makes this clonotype medium-sized. This chain joins TRBV20-1 and TRBJ2-3; D not resolved. The V gene lost 3 bases and the J gene lost 2 bases, with 6 bases spanning the gap. Germline CDR1 and CDR2: DFQATT and SNEGSKA (reference sequence). This CDR3 is built from 12 residues. The CDR3 reads CSASRITDTQYF. The DNA for the CDR3 is TGCAGTGCTAGCAGAATCACAGATACGCAGTATTTT.

The rearrangement links TRBV27 to TRBJ2-7; 10 bases map to TRBD2. The CDR3 is 14 residues long. V gave up 6 bases and J gave up 3 bases; unmatched junction bases: 5. In germline, CDR1 is MNHEY, CDR2 SMNVEV (reference sequence). Here the CDR3 reads CASRISGRSYEQYF. In DNA, the CDR3 is TGTGCCAGCAGAATTAGCGGGAGGAGCTACGAGCAGTACTTC.

A word on this clonotype: A read error may produce the germline difference seen at one junction end. The chain is built from TRBV3-1 and TRBJ1-2; TRBD1 might be the D (5 bases). Germline V lookup: CDR1 LGHDT, CDR2 YNNKEL (reference sequence). This CDR3 is built from 15 residues. DNA of the CDR3: TGTGCGAGCAGCCAAGATAAGGGACGAGACTATGGCTACACCTTC. This gives the protein CASSQDKGRDYGYTF.

This clonotype was recorded at least ten times. The chain recombines TRBV10-3 with TRBJ2-7; D ambiguous. The CDR3 has 12 amino acids. With 0 bases removed from V and 2 bases from J, the gap between germline ends came to 2 bases. Germline CDR1 is ENHRY and CDR2 is SYGVKD. CDR3 loop: CAISESAYEQYF. CDR3 nucleotides: TGTGCCATCAGTGAGTCGGCCTACGAGCAGTACTTC.

This clonotype was seen many times. The rearrangement links TRBV27 to TRBJ2-3, with TRBD1 as a possible D gene (5 bases). CDR3 length: 15 residues. The germline V gene has CDR1 MNHEY and CDR2 SMNVEV (reference sequence). Trimming removed 3 bases at V and 2 bases at J, with 12 bases between. The CDR3: CASSFKSRATDTQYF. The CDR3 bases are TGTGCCAGCAGTTTCAAAAGCAGGGCCACAGATACGCAGTATTTT.

This clonotype has at least ten counts. V gene TRBV13 combines with J gene TRBJ2-1; perhaps TRBD2 as D (5 bases). This CDR3 is built from 13 residues. Germline V gene sequence: CDR1 PRHDT, CDR2 FYEKMQ (reference sequence). Trimming took off 8 bases at V and 8 bases at J, with 16 bases between the two ends. The CDR3 DNA is TGTGCCAGCGTTAAGCGGTTGGTTGATGAGCAGTTCTTC. Encoded protein: CASVKRLVDEQFF.

There are many counts of this clonotype. V gene TRBV5-1 combines with J gene TRBJ2-3; D not certain. This CDR3 is 16 amino acids long. The V gene lost 1 base and the J gene lost 2 bases, with 14 bases spanning the gap. CDR1 and CDR2 from the germline V gene are SGHRS and YFSETQ. The CDR3 protein is CASSLSARTNTDTQYF. In DNA, the CDR3 is TGCGCCAGCAGCTTGAGTGCTCGAACCAACACAGATACGCAGTATTTT.

This clonotype was recorded at least ten times. The rearrangement joins TRBV11-2 to TRBJ2-3; D perhaps matches TRBD2 (6 bases). This CDR3 spans 15 amino acids. V was shortened by 3 bases and J by 2 bases, with 12 bases between the two germline ends. The germline CDR1 and CDR2 sequences are SGHAT and FQNNGV. The CDR3: CASSFGTLFTDTQYF. In DNA, the CDR3 is TGTGCCAGCAGCTTCGGGACTCTTTTCACAGATACGCAGTATTTT.

The chain has TRBV7-9 and TRBJ2-5; 7 bases agree with TRBD2. The CDR3 is 14 amino acids. Germline V lookup: CDR1 SEHNR, CDR2 FQNEAQ (reference sequence). Trimming removed 1 base from V and 5 bases from J; junction bases left unmatched: 4. CDR3: CASSLGGSGETQYF. The CDR3 nucleotides read TGTGCCAGCAGCTTAGGCGGGAGCGGCGAGACCCAGTACTTC.

By proportion, this clonotype is medium-sized. The chain employs TRBV6-6 and TRBJ2-7; D possibly corresponds to TRBD2 (6 bases). The ends were cut back, 6 bases at V and 4 bases at J, with 19 bases in the middle. Germline V gives CDR1 MNHNY, CDR2 SVGAGI (reference sequence). This CDR3 contains 15 residues. The DNA for the CDR3 is TGTGCCAGCAGCCCTAGCGTCATGGGGGTGTACGAGCAGTACTTC. Residues: CASSPSVMGVYEQYF.

In its sample, this clonotype was seen many times. V gene TRBV10-2 combines with J gene TRBJ1-4; TRBD1 is a possible D gene (5 bases). Germline V gene lookup returns CDR1 WSHSY and CDR2 SAAADI. This CDR3 region has 13 residues. Deletions cut 8 bases from V and 7 bases from J, with 14 bases between. The chain's CDR3 is CASQGGLGEKLFF. The CDR3, as DNA: TGCGCCAGCCAGGGAGGGCTCGGTGAAAAACTGTTTTTT.

This clonotype was observed many times. V and J are TRBV4-2 and TRBJ2-1, with TRBD2 matching 9 bases. This CDR3 spans 15 amino acids. Trimming cost V 4 bases and J 7 bases; bases outside gene matches: 8. Germline-derived CDR1 and CDR2 are LGHNA and YNFKEQ. Here the CDR3 reads CASSLIAGEGNEQFF. Written as DNA, the CDR3 is TGTGCCAGCAGCCTTATAGCGGGAGAAGGTAATGAGCAGTTCTTC.

By its share, this clonotype is medium-sized. The chain has TRBV5-1 and TRBJ1-1; no definite D call. This CDR3 has 16 amino acids. In germline, CDR1 is SGHRS, CDR2 YFSETQ. V was trimmed by 0 bases and J by 0 bases, leaving 12 bases between them. The CDR3 reads CASSLVARIMNTEAFF. Here the CDR3 DNA reads TGCGCCAGCAGCTTGGTTGCGCGAATCATGAACACTGAAGCTTTCTTT.

In this sample, this clonotype turned up a few times. This chain joins TRBV6-6 and TRBJ2-7; 12 positions agree with TRBD1. CDR1 MNHNY and CDR2 SVGAGI come from the germline V gene (reference sequence). Trimming took 6 bases from V and 4 from J; bases not matched to a gene: 7. The CDR3 is made up of 15 amino acids. CDR3 region: CASREGQGAHYEQYF. As DNA, the CDR3 is TGTGCCAGCAGGGAGGGACAGGGGGCGCATTACGAGCAGTACTTC.

This clonotype appeared many times. The V and J genes are TRBV29-1 and TRBJ2-5, with D perhaps matching TRBD2 (5 bases). This CDR3 comprises 12 residues. The V gene's germline CDR1 is SQVTM and CDR2 ANQGSEA. V was cut by 6 bases and J by 1 base, with 9 bases left in between. In nucleotides, the CDR3 is TGCAGCGTCGCTAGCAGCCAAGAGACCCAGTACTTC. This encodes CSVASSQETQYF.

The chain couples TRBV12-3 or TRBV12-4 to TRBJ2-7, with D hard to call. CDR3 length: 13 amino acids. Trimming removed 7 bases from V and 3 bases from J, with 13 bases in between. Here the CDR3 DNA reads TGTGCCAGCACCGACTCTAGAGGCTACGAGCAGTACTTC. This translates into CASTDSRGYEQYF.

This clonotype is medium-sized within its sample. V and J are TRBV18 and TRBJ2-5; tentatively, D is TRBD1 (6 bases). The V end was cut by 8 bases, the J end by 4 bases, with 14 bases between. The CDR3 extends over 13 amino acids. CDR1 and CDR2 (germline): KGHSH, LQKENI. The CDR3, as DNA: TGTGCCAGCCGCAGACAGGCCGGAGAGACCCAGTACTTC. Protein sequence: CASRRQAGETQYF. Together with reference TRBV18 and TRBJ2-5, the CDR3 gives the full variable domain: NAGVMQNPRHLVRRRGQEARLRCSPMKGHSHVYWYRQLPEEGLKFMVYLQKENIIDESGMPKERFSAEFPKEGPSILRIQQVVRGDSAAYFCASRRQAGETQYFGPGTRLLVL.

This clonotype was recorded many times. The chain links TRBV2 to TRBJ2-1, with a tentative D call TRBD1 (6 bases). V was shortened by 5 bases and J by 13 bases, with 15 bases between the two germline ends. CDR1 is SNHLY, CDR2 FYNNEI, per germline. The CDR3 has 12 amino acids. Written as DNA, the CDR3 is TGTGCCAGCAGTTGGGACAAACGAGTCCAGTTCTTC. It is translated as CASSWDKRVQFF.

This clonotype was counted only a few times. The chain joins TRBV19 to TRBJ1-1, with a possible D match to TRBD1 (5 bases). Germline V gene sequence: CDR1 LNHDA, CDR2 SQIVND (reference sequence). The CDR3 is made up of 14 amino acids. V was clipped by 6 bases and J by 3 bases, with 14 bases between them. CDR3: CASSAPGTYTEAFF. DNA of the CDR3: TGTGCCAGTAGCGCCCCAGGGACCTACACTGAAGCTTTCTTT.

This clonotype was detected only a few times. In DNA form, the CDR3 reads TGTGCCAGCACCCCCCTTGCAGGCGAGCAGTACTTC. Translated, it gives CASTPLAGEQYF. The V call is TRBV7-9, the J call TRBJ2-7; D is unclear. CDR1 is SEHNR and CDR2 is FQNEAQ in the germline V gene (reference sequence). V lost 7 bases and J 6 bases, leaving 13 bases between the germline ends. CDR3 length equals 12 residues.

This clonotype was counted at least ten times. The J gene is TRBJ1-5, the V gene TRBV7-2, with no clear D. This CDR3 spans 13 amino acids. V dropped 5 bases and J dropped 4 bases, with 9 bases sitting between them. Germline V gene lookup returns CDR1 SGHTA and CDR2 FQGNSA. The DNA of the CDR3 is TGTGCCAGCAGCCCTGACGGTAATCAGCCCCAGCATTTT. Residues: CASSPDGNQPQHF. The full variable domain, in which reference TRBV7-2 and TRBJ1-5 provide the parts outside the CDR3, is GAGVSQSPSNKVTEKGKDVELRCDPISGHTALYWYRQSLGQGLEFLIYFQGNSAPDKSGLPSDRFSAERTGGSVSTLTIQRTQQEDSAVYLCASSPDGNQPQHFGDGTRLSIL.

The V and J genes are TRBV7-8 and TRBJ1-4; TRBD1 might be the D (5 bases). V was pared by 4 bases and J by 8 bases, with 14 bases between. The germline gives CDR1 SGHVS, CDR2 FQNEAQ. CDR3 length equals 14 residues. The CDR3 DNA reads TGTGCCAGCAGCTCCTATGAGGGGATAGAAAAACTGTTTTTT. Translation gives CASSSYEGIEKLFF.

This clonotype was seen ten or more times. V and J are TRBV28 and TRBJ2-1; D remains unclear. The CDR3 covers 13 residues. V lost 3 bases and J lost 2, with 5 bases in between. Germline V gives CDR1 MDHEN, CDR2 SYDVKM. For the CDR3, the DNA is TGTGCCAGCAGTTTTGGGACCTACAATGAGCAGTTCTTC. Amino acid sequence: CASSFGTYNEQFF.

Sample share makes this clonotype medium-sized (0.01 to 0.1%). The V and J genes are TRBV7-3 and TRBJ1-4; unclear D gene. The CDR3 sequence is 14 residues long. The germline CDR1 and CDR2 sequences are SGHTA and FQGTGA. Trimming took off 5 bases at V and 8 bases at J, with 15 bases between the two ends. Written as DNA, the CDR3 is TGTGCCAGCAGCCGCCCGCGGCGCGAGGAAAAACTGTTTTTT. This encodes CASSRPRREEKLFF. The whole variable domain, filled in from reference TRBV7-3 and TRBJ1-4, reads GAGVSQTPSNKVTEKGKYVELRCDPISGHTALYWYRQSLGQGPEFLIYFQGTGAADDSGLPNDRFFAVRPEGSVSTLKIQRTERGDSAVYLCASSRPRREEKLFFGSGTQLSVL.

This clonotype was counted at least ten times. V is TRBV4-1 and J is TRBJ2-3, with unresolved D. The CDR3 has 15 amino acids. Germline CDR1 MGHRA, CDR2 YSYEKL. V was pared by 0 bases and J by 6 bases, with 13 bases between. This CDR3 is CASSQETRRVDTQYF. DNA of the CDR3: TGCGCCAGCAGCCAAGAAACGAGGCGCGTGGATACGCAGTATTTT.

This clonotype was detected many times. This sequence joins TRBV6-6 and TRBJ2-6, with 8 positions matching TRBD1. V was pared by 5 bases and J by 0 bases, with 6 bases of the junction left unmatched. The CDR3 consists of 17 residues. CDR1 and CDR2 (germline): MNHNY, SVGAGI (reference sequence). The CDR3 DNA reads TGTGCCAGCAGTCAGGGGGCCGCCTTCTCTGGGGCCAACGTCCTGACTTTC. Protein product: CASSQGAAFSGANVLTF.